This paragraph reports one TCR beta chain. The target antigen is unknown. The data originate from a study of T cell responses to AZD1222 COVID-19 vaccine. Study outcomes and limitations: The study sampled repertoires only after the peak T cell response. Spike was spanned by vaccine-associated CD4 TCRs, which were dominant at 160-218 and 743-854. Clonal diversity was possibly underestimated; the donors were predominantly white British and more often female. Among AZD1222 vaccinees, only five or six were seropositive at baseline.

Germline CDR1 is SGHNT and CDR2 is YENEEA. V lost 1 base to trimming and J lost 1 base, with 10 bases between them. The CDR3 is made up of 15 amino acids. Only in-frame clones appear in the TCRdb table, and some are missing; sequencing was by immunoSEQ multiplex PCR. The repertoire has around 100,000 clones, more than 85% of them found once; the top ten carry roughly 1.2%. This TCR derives from an adult in good health. The specimen comprised peripheral blood, sampled on day 0 of AZD1222 vaccination. This rearrangement joins TRBV11-3 to TRBJ1-1; tentatively, D is TRBD1 (5 bases). The CDR3 DNA reads as TGTGCCAGCAGCTTAGTGAGTACAGGGAACACTGAAGCTTTCTTT. Amino acids: CASSLVSTGNTEAFF. The full variable domain, with the rest looked up from reference TRBV11-3 and TRBJ1-1, is EAGVVQSPRYKIIEKKQPVAFWCNPISGHNTLYWYLQNLGQGPELLIRYENEEAVDDSQLPKDRFSAERLKGVDSTLKIQPAELGDSAVYLCASSLVSTGNTEAFFGQGTRLTVV.